This T cell receptor beta chain was sequenced for a study of shared clonotypes between healthy human individuals. Study-level findings and limits: Naive CD4 clonotypes were shared across a few donors at 5% to 6%. Researchers found naive subsets generally carried larger estimated richness than memory subsets.

The germline V and J ends were trimmed by 0 bases and 0 bases, with 2 bases remaining between them. The CDR3 spans 13 residues. Germline V gene sequence: CDR1 SGHRS, CDR2 YFSETQ. The method was immunoSEQ multiplex PCR; TCRdb's version includes in-frame clones alone and lacks a portion of them. Among roughly 520,000 clones listed, roughly 95% were seen once. On this clone itself: The antigen remains undetermined. Other DNA sequences from this sample encode an identical CDR3 as well.

The TCR was taken from a woman aged 25-40 years in good health. This chain links TRBV5-1 with TRBJ2-3; D is unclear. Input material: naive CD4+ T cells sorted from blood. The subset: CD45RA+ positively selected. CDR3 DNA: TGCGCCAGCAGCTTGGGTAGCACAGATACGCAGTATTTT. It translates to CASSLGSTDTQYF. Filled out from reference TRBV5-1 and TRBJ2-3, the complete variable domain reads KAGVTQTPRYLIKTRGQQVTLSCSPISGHRSVSWYQQTPGQGLQFLFEYFSETQRNKGNFPGRFSGRQFSNSRSEMNVSTLELGDSALYLCASSLGSTDTQYFGPGTRLTVL.